Listed below are T cell receptor beta chains from one sample, sequenced in a study of T cells after yellow fever vaccination. TCRdb re-derived calls from the 5' RACE reads in MiXCR, one entry per CDR3 protein. The repertoire has 300,000 to 400,000 distinct CDR3 sequences, about 8.3% of them found once; the top ten carry roughly 18%. Here the sequenced sample was PBMCs, taken roughly 46 days after the first yellow fever vaccination. These receptors were collected from a man aged 18 to 30 who received the YFV17D yellow fever vaccine. Each CDR3 is given with its conserved first and last residue. The D gene is left open where the match is weak. For some rows the clone size is stated as once, few or many, or as a class when expanded; others skip it.

J gene,clone size,CDR3 length,D gene,V gene,CDR3 DNA,CDR3 protein
TRBJ1-6,few,14,NA,TRBV7-9,TGTGCCAGCAGTTTACAGGGTACAGGGTCACCCCTCCACTTT,CASSLQGTGSPLHF
TRBJ1-2,few,16,TRBD1,TRBV12-3/TRBV12-4,TGTGCCAGCACCCCAGGGGCGGGAACAGGGGGCTATGGCTACACCTTC,CASTPGAGTGGYGYTF
TRBJ2-1,many,14,NA,TRBV7-2,TGTGCCAGCACCTCGGGGCGGGGCTACAATGAGCAGTTCTTC,CASTSGRGYNEQFF
TRBJ2-1,few,14,NA,TRBV25-1,TGTGCCAGCAGTGAGCAGAGGAGCAGCAATGAGCAGTTCTTC,CASSEQRSSNEQFF
TRBJ2-2,NA,15,TRBD1,TRBV19,TGTGCCAGTATCATGGACAGGGTCAGCACCGGGGAGCTGTTTTTT,CASIMDRVSTGELFF
TRBJ2-5,NA,14,TRBD1,TRBV5-1,TGCGCCAGCAGCCCCGACAGGGCGGGAGAGACCCAGTACTTC,CASSPDRAGETQYF
TRBJ1-2,few,13,NA,TRBV12-3/TRBV12-4,TGTGCCAGCAGTTCGACAGTAGAGGGTGGCTACACCTTC,CASSSTVEGGYTF
TRBJ2-7,many,14,TRBD1,TRBV7-2,TGTGCCAGCAGCGCCAGACAGGGATTCAGCGAGCAGTACTTC,CASSARQGFSEQYF
TRBJ1-3,NA,14,NA,TRBV20-1,TGCAGTGCTAGGGGCTTGGGGCACGGAAACACCATATATTTT,CSARGLGHGNTIYF
TRBJ2-1,NA,17,TRBD2,TRBV20-1,TGCAGTGCCGGAGGACTAGCGGGGGGTCTATCCTACAATGAGCAGTTCTTC,CSAGGLAGGLSYNEQFF
TRBJ1-1,NA,14,NA,TRBV6-4,TGTGCCAGCAGTCGACAGCCCCTGGGGACTGAAGCTTTCTTT,CASSRQPLGTEAFF
TRBJ2-2,few,14,NA,TRBV6-4,TGTGCCAGGTTGAGGGGTAACGGTACCGGGGAGCTGTTTTTT,CARLRGNGTGELFF
TRBJ1-5,NA,16,TRBD1,TRBV20-1,TGCAGTGCCGTCTTTTCCGGGACAGGGAGCAATCAGCCCCAGCATTTT,CSAVFSGTGSNQPQHF
TRBJ2-1,NA,15,NA,TRBV9,TGTGCCAGCAGCGTAGCGGGGCCCTCCTACAATGAGCAGTTCTTC,CASSVAGPSYNEQFF
TRBJ2-5,NA,13,NA,TRBV27,TGTGCCAGCAGTCCCTCCCGGTTAGAGACCCAGTACTTC,CASSPSRLETQYF
TRBJ2-1,NA,13,NA,TRBV6-1,TGTGCCAGCAGTGGGTCTAGTTCCAATGAGCAGTTCTTC,CASSGSSSNEQFF
TRBJ2-3,NA,13,NA,TRBV29-1,TGCAGCGTTGCCGCAGGGGGCACAGATACGCAGTATTTT,CSVAAGGTDTQYF
TRBJ2-3,few,15,TRBD2,TRBV12-3/TRBV12-4,TGTGCCAACACCCTACCGGGACTAGAAGTAGATACGCAGTATTTT,CANTLPGLEVDTQYF
TRBJ1-5,NA,13,NA,TRBV6-6,TGTGCCAGCGCTGAGCTCTATAATCAGCCCCAGCATTTT,CASAELYNQPQHF
TRBJ1-2,few,14,NA,TRBV18,TGTGCCAGCTCACCTCCTGGGCTCGACTATGGCTACACCTTC,CASSPPGLDYGYTF
TRBJ2-2,few,15,NA,TRBV6-1,TGTGCCAGCAGTGGGAGGATTAAGGACACCGGGGAGCTGTTTTTT,CASSGRIKDTGELFF
TRBJ2-7,NA,14,NA,TRBV14,TGTGCCAGCAGCCAGGCAGGTAATTCAAAAGAGCAGTACTTC,CASSQAGNSKEQYF
TRBJ2-1,many,17,NA,TRBV21-1,TGTGCCAGCACAGGCCGGGGAACCGTGGTGTCCTACAATGAGCAGTTCTTC,CASTGRGTVVSYNEQFF
TRBJ2-7,many,15,NA,TRBV4-3,TGCGCCAGCAGCCAAGATACGGGGTTCTCCTACGAGCAGTACTTC,CASSQDTGFSYEQYF
TRBJ2-3,few,17,TRBD2,TRBV3-1,TGTGCCAGCAGCCAAGGGGTAGGGAGCGGGGGGGCAGATACGCAGTATTTT,CASSQGVGSGGADTQYF
TRBJ1-1,NA,19,TRBD1,TRBV6-1,TGTGCCAGCCAGGATGCAATCACACAGGGGTCGATACGAGTCGTTGGGGCTTTCTTT,CASQDAITQGSIRVVGAFF
TRBJ2-1,few,16,TRBD2,TRBV6-1,TGTGCCAGCAGCCCATTCGGGGGGACCCGCTACAATGAGCAGTTCTTC,CASSPFGGTRYNEQFF
TRBJ2-3,NA,15,NA,TRBV4-1,TGCGCCAGCAGCCAGGCCGCCTGGGCCACAGATACGCAGTATTTT,CASSQAAWATDTQYF
TRBJ1-1,NA,15,TRBD1,TRBV7-8,TGTGCCAGCAGCCCTTTCGGGACAGGGGGAACTGAAGCTTTCTTT,CASSPFGTGGTEAFF
TRBJ2-4,NA,18,NA,TRBV4-2,TGTGCCAGCAGCCAAGGAAGTATAGGGGGGCTAGCCAAAAACATTCAGTACTTC,CASSQGSIGGLAKNIQYF
TRBJ1-4,few,14,NA,TRBV6-5,TGTGCCAGCAGTTACTATACAGAGACAGAAAAACTGTTTTTT,CASSYYTETEKLFF
TRBJ2-3,NA,15,TRBD1,TRBV10-3,TGTGCCATCAGTGAGTCCGGACAGGGCAGAGATACGCAGTATTTT,CAISESGQGRDTQYF
TRBJ1-2,NA,14,TRBD1,TRBV5-1,TGCGCCAGCACCTCTGGGGACAGGGTCTATGGCTACACCTTC,CASTSGDRVYGYTF
TRBJ2-1,few,13,NA,TRBV3-1,TGTGCCAGCAGCCAAGACTTGCAGAATGAGCAGTTCTTC,CASSQDLQNEQFF
TRBJ1-2,few,13,NA,TRBV10-3,TGTGCCATCAGTTCCCAGACGAACTATGGCTACACCTTC,CAISSQTNYGYTF
TRBJ2-1,NA,15,TRBD1,TRBV3-1,TGTGCCAGCAGCCCGACAGGGGGCGGACGCAATGAGCAGTTCTTC,CASSPTGGGRNEQFF
TRBJ2-1,NA,10,NA,TRBV20-1,TGCAGTGCCATCCGGGACTCACAGTTCTTC,CSAIRDSQFF
TRBJ2-5,NA,12,NA,TRBV20-1,TGCAGTGCTGGAAGACAGGAGGAGACCCAGTACTTC,CSAGRQEETQYF
TRBJ2-1,NA,14,TRBD2,TRBV19,TGTGCCAGTAGCACGGGGGGAATTTACAATGAGCAGTTCTTC,CASSTGGIYNEQFF
TRBJ2-4,few,14,NA,TRBV4-1,TGCGCCAGCAGCCAAGATCGCACTTTAAACATTCAGTACTTC,CASSQDRTLNIQYF
TRBJ2-1,few,15,TRBD1,TRBV6-2/TRBV6-3,TGTGCCAGCCTCCGGGACAGGGGGGTGATGGATGAGCAGTTCTTC,CASLRDRGVMDEQFF
TRBJ1-1,NA,15,NA,TRBV7-2,TGTGCCAGCAGCTTAGCGATCGGAAGTAACACTGAAGCTTTCTTT,CASSLAIGSNTEAFF
TRBJ2-1,many,15,TRBD2,TRBV11-2,TGTGCCAGCAGCCCCTGGACTAGCGGGGGGAATGAGCAGTTCTTC,CASSPWTSGGNEQFF
TRBJ2-7,many,15,NA,TRBV11-2,TGTGCCAGCAGCTTAGAGGGGACATCTTCCTACGAGCAGTACTTC,CASSLEGTSSYEQYF
TRBJ2-2,few,19,TRBD1,TRBV27,TGTGCCAGCAGTCCCCCCCAGCGTGCATGGACAGGAGTGGCCGGGGAGCTGTTTTTT,CASSPPQRAWTGVAGELFF
TRBJ1-1,NA,15,TRBD1,TRBV20-1,TGCAGTGCTAGACGGAACAGGGGGATGAACACTGAAGCTTTCTTT,CSARRNRGMNTEAFF
TRBJ2-2,many,17,NA,TRBV5-1,TGCGCCAGCAGCTTGGTCCTGGACGGGCGGGCCACCGGGGAGCTGTTTTTT,CASSLVLDGRATGELFF
TRBJ2-3,NA,15,NA,TRBV5-1,TGCGCCAGCAGCCCAGGGGACTACTCCACAGATACGCAGTATTTT,CASSPGDYSTDTQYF
TRBJ2-1,NA,13,NA,TRBV24-1,TGTGCCACCAGCTCAGGGGTAGGCAATGAGCAGTTCTTC,CATSSGVGNEQFF
TRBJ1-2,few,11,TRBD1,TRBV20-1,TGCAGTGCTTGGAGGGGGCAAGGCTACACCTTC,CSAWRGQGYTF
TRBJ2-1,many,14,TRBD2,TRBV12-3/TRBV12-4,TGTGCCAGCGGACTAGCGGGGGCCTACAATGAGCAGTTCTTC,CASGLAGAYNEQFF
TRBJ2-7,NA,12,TRBD1,TRBV29-1,TGCAGCGCTGGACAGGGGTCCTACGAGCAGTACTTC,CSAGQGSYEQYF
TRBJ1-1,many,14,NA,TRBV7-2,TGTGCCAGCAGCCCTCAGGGGTACAACACTGAAGCTTTCTTT,CASSPQGYNTEAFF
TRBJ2-7,NA,16,TRBD1,TRBV6-2/TRBV6-3,TGTGCCAGCAGTTATTTTCCTACAGGGGTGACCTACGAGCAGTACTTC,CASSYFPTGVTYEQYF
TRBJ2-7,NA,13,NA,TRBV5-1,TGCGCCAGCAGCTTCGGTAACTCGGGCGAGCAGTACTTC,CASSFGNSGEQYF